This TCR beta chain derives from a study of cytomegalovirus exposure and HLA in healthy donors. General study points: Researchers reported that three CMV-associated chains were confirmed in vitro as CMV antigen-specific. The tendency of first-cohort TCR clusters to co-occur in the 100 to 150 validation repertoires emerged from a later analysis.

Worth noting for this clone: Its specificity is unknown.

Generated by immunoSEQ multiplex PCR, the TCRdb table keeps only in-frame clones and is missing some. Here the sample spans 150,000 to 200,000 clones, roughly 88% being singletons. The sequencing sample was made of PBMCs. This clonotype was obtained from a woman between 18 and 29 years old in good health and CMV-seronegative.

The CDR3 here is CASSVDSGYTRNEQFF. The CDR3 DNA is TGTGCCAGTAGTGTTGATAGCGGTTATACACGAAATGAGCAGTTCTTC. V usage is TRBV19 and J usage is TRBJ2-1; D perhaps matches TRBD2 (6 bases). Germline V CDR1 and CDR2: LNHDA, SQIVND (reference sequence). CDR3 length: 16 residues. Trimming shortened V by 5 bases and J by 7 bases, and 21 bases separated the two germline ends. The variable domain in full, completed from reference TRBV19 and TRBJ2-1, reads DGGITQSPKYLFRKEGQNVTLSCEQNLNHDAMYWYRQDPGQGLRLIYYSQIVNDFQKGDIAEGYSVSREKKESFPLTVTSAQKNPTAFYLCASSVDSGYTRNEQFFGPGTRLTVL.